The 14 T cell receptor beta chains presented below share a single source sample, sequenced in a study of siplizumab effects on memory and regulatory T cells. TCRdb's copy holds only in-frame clones and misses some; the assay was immunoSEQ multiplex PCR. The sample lists 90,000 to 130,000 clones; just under 95% were seen once. Sequencing used CD4+ T cells sorted from blood. The receptors derive from a human donor in good health.

V is TRBV6-1 and J is TRBJ2-3; D may correspond to TRBD1 or TRBD2 (5 bases each). The V end was cut by 3 bases, the J end by 0 bases, with 7 bases between. This CDR3 has 14 residues. CDR1 and CDR2 (germline): MNHNS, SASEGT. The CDR3 loop is CASSEGRSTDTQYF. The CDR3 coding sequence is TGTGCCAGCAGTGAGGGACGGAGCACAGATACGCAGTATTTT.

V gene TRBV18 combines with J gene TRBJ2-2, with a tentative D call TRBD1 (5 bases). The length of the CDR3 is 15 residues. The V gene lost 5 bases and the J gene lost 2 bases, with 12 bases spanning the gap. Germline loops: CDR1 KGHSH, CDR2 LQKENI. The CDR3 DNA reads as TGTGCCAGCTCATTCTCGACAGTCAACACCGGGGAGCTGTTTTTT. It is translated as CASSFSTVNTGELFF. Full variable domain (remainder filled in from reference TRBV18 and TRBJ2-2): NAGVMQNPRHLVRRRGQEARLRCSPMKGHSHVYWYRQLPEEGLKFMVYLQKENIIDESGMPKERFSAEFPKEGPSILRIQQVVRGDSAAYFCASSFSTVNTGELFFGEGSRLTVL.

This clone was observed once. The chain employs TRBV19 and TRBJ2-3; maybe TRBD2 (5 bases). CDR1 is LNHDA and CDR2 is SQIVND in the germline V gene (reference sequence). This CDR3 is 15 amino acids long. V was pared by 1 base and J by 4 bases, with 12 bases between. The CDR3 is CASSIGLARADTQYF. CDR3 bases: TGTGCCAGTAGTATAGGTCTAGCTAGGGCAGATACGCAGTATTTT. Based on the CDR3 plus reference TRBV19 and TRBJ2-3, the full variable domain is DGGITQSPKYLFRKEGQNVTLSCEQNLNHDAMYWYRQDPGQGLRLIYYSQIVNDFQKGDIAEGYSVSREKKESFPLTVTSAQKNPTAFYLCASSIGLARADTQYFGPGTRLTVL.

This clone was observed once. The chain uses TRBV20-1 and TRBJ1-4, with 8 bases aligning to TRBD1. Germline V gene lookup returns CDR1 DFQATT and CDR2 SNEGSKA (reference sequence). CDR3 length: 11 residues. With V trimmed by 5 bases and J by 8 bases, 1 base remained unmatched. The CDR3: CSAGDREKLFF. CDR3 nucleotide sequence: TGCAGTGCTGGGGACAGGGAAAAACTGTTTTTT.

The V and J genes are TRBV28 and TRBJ2-5, with a possible D match to TRBD1 (5 bases). CDR3 length equals 14 residues. Germline V gene lookup returns CDR1 MDHEN and CDR2 SYDVKM. Trimming pared 6 bases from V and 1 base from J, leaving 12 bases between. The CDR3, as DNA: TGTGCCAGCAGCGTCAGCAGGGCCCAAGAGACCCAGTACTTC. Translated: CASSVSRAQETQYF.

V is TRBV7-3 and J is TRBJ2-1; D call uncertain. The CDR3 loop spans 16 amino acids. Trimming stripped 1 base from V and 0 bases from J, with 10 bases between. Germline V CDR1 and CDR2: SGHTA, FQGTGA. CDR3 region: CASSLSGGNSYNEQFF. For the CDR3, the DNA is TGTGCCAGCAGCTTAAGCGGCGGTAACTCCTACAATGAGCAGTTCTTC.

In this sample, this clone turned up once. The chain has TRBV7-9 and TRBJ2-1; D remains ambiguous. This CDR3 region has 17 residues. V dropped 5 bases and J dropped 2 bases, with 19 bases sitting between them. Looked up from germline, CDR1 is SEHNR and CDR2 is FQNEAQ (reference sequence). In DNA, the CDR3 is TGTGCCAGCAGCCCCCCCTTTCGAGACGCCCCCTACAATGAGCAGTTCTTC. Its translation is CASSPPFRDAPYNEQFF.

The chain is built from TRBV6-5 and TRBJ1-3, with D unresolved. Germline-derived CDR1 and CDR2 are MNHEY and SVGAGI. This CDR3 comprises 15 residues. V shed 2 bases and J shed 4 bases, with 12 bases lying between them. The DNA for the CDR3 is TGTGCCAGCAGTTACCTGAGCGGAAAAGGAAACACCATATATTTT. Its protein is CASSYLSGKGNTIYF.

The sample holds many counts of this clone. Its ends do not fully match the called genes, so a read error is possible. The V gene is TRBV2, the J gene TRBJ1-1, with 8 bases identical to TRBD1. The CDR3 is made up of 13 amino acids. In germline, CDR1 is SNHLY, CDR2 FYNNEI. CDR3 bases: TGTGCCAGCAGTGAACCCAATTCTAGGACAGGGACCTTT. This sequence encodes CASSEPNSRTGTF.

The V call is TRBV6-5, the J call TRBJ1-1; unclear D gene. Looked up from germline, CDR1 is MNHEY and CDR2 is SVGAGI. V gave up 6 bases and J gave up 1 base, with 9 bases separating them. The CDR3 length is 13 residues. For the CDR3, the DNA is TGTGCCAGCAGCGTCGGACCGAACACTGAAGCTTTCTTT. Translation gives CASSVGPNTEAFF.

The chain is built from TRBV5-1 and TRBJ1-2, with no clear D. Germline-derived CDR1 and CDR2 are SGHRS and YFSETQ. Deletions cut 3 bases from V and 4 bases from J, with 10 bases between. This CDR3 region has 13 residues. In nucleotides, the CDR3 is TGCGCCAGCAGCTATGGAAGAGGCTATGGCTACACCTTC. It yields the protein CASSYGRGYGYTF.

The chain joins TRBV7-8 to TRBJ1-1; D call uncertain. The CDR3 extends over 13 amino acids. Germline V gives CDR1 SGHVS, CDR2 FQNEAQ. CDR3 in amino acids: CASTREENTEAFF. Here the CDR3 DNA reads TGTGCGTCAACAAGGGAGGAGAACACTGAAGCTTTCTTT.

This chain uses TRBV18 with TRBJ1-1; tentative D call: TRBD1 (5 bases). In germline, CDR1 is KGHSH, CDR2 LQKENI. Trimming cost V 1 base and J 0 bases, with 6 bases left between them. The CDR3 runs to 14 residues. The DNA of the CDR3 is TGTGCCAGCTCACCACGGGGGGTGAACACTGAAGCTTTCTTT. Its protein product is CASSPRGVNTEAFF.

The table lists this clone with a count of one. V is TRBV10-3 and J is TRBJ1-4; D is undetermined. Germline CDR1 and CDR2: ENHRY and SYGVKD. The CDR3 covers 12 residues. The V end was cut by 3 bases, the J end by 10 bases, with 9 bases between. The CDR3, as DNA: TGTGCCATCAGTGAATGGGGTGGAAAACTGTTTTTT. As protein: CAISEWGGKLFF.